Below are 28 T cell receptor beta chains sequenced from a single sample in a study of T cells in Graves' hyperthyroidism and ophthalmopathy (dated by TCRdb to between 2018 and 2021). Libraries were prepared through multiplex PCR. The data were produced on an Illumina HiSeq 2000. Amplification of TCR beta CDR3 regions was carried out from RNA transcripts. The TCR CDR3 was subjected to a first round of RT-PCR using the HTBI primer set and the Qiagen OneStep RT-PCR kit. The raw public data were reprocessed by TCRdb itself: fastp quality trimming at Q25, MiXCR clonotype calling, in-frame beta chains only. Entries are consolidated by CDR3 protein sequence, retaining the most common genes and DNA. Within this sample are approximately 270,000 distinct CDR3 sequences, with roughly 15% of them counted one time only. Jointly, the top ten make up roughly 14% of the sample. Sequenced material: blood. The receptor set was obtained from a woman aged 40 to 55 with Graves' hyperthyroidism that later progressed to Graves' ophthalmopathy.

Many counts were recorded for this clonotype. The junction departs from the called germline gene at one end, perhaps through a read error. This chain links TRBV7-9 with TRBJ2-3; TRBD2 matches at 13 bases. The germline gives CDR1 SEHNR, CDR2 FQNEAQ (reference sequence). There are 15 residues in the CDR3. The CDR3 protein is CASSLGLAGVDTQYF. The CDR3 DNA sequence: TGTGCCAGCAGTTTAGGACTAGCGGGAGTAGATACGCAGTATTTT.

This clonotype was recorded many times. The chain uses TRBV27 and TRBJ2-1, with 11 bases aligning to TRBD1. The V gene's germline CDR1 is MNHEY and CDR2 SMNVEV (reference sequence). The length of the CDR3 is 16 residues. The trim removed 5 bases at V and 3 bases at J, leaving 6 bases unmatched. The DNA for the CDR3 is TGTGCCAGCAGTCCCCGGACAGGGGGCGGCTACAATGAGCAGTTCTTC. Its protein product is CASSPRTGGGYNEQFF.

Ten or more counts support this clonotype. V gene TRBV7-2 combines with J gene TRBJ2-7; 8 bases fit TRBD1. This CDR3 spans 16 amino acids. V shed 4 bases, J shed 3 bases, and the junction held 11 bases outside the gene matches. The germline V gene has CDR1 SGHTA and CDR2 FQGNSA. This CDR3 is CASSYSGGTGVYEQYF. The CDR3 DNA reads as TGTGCCAGCAGCTACAGCGGAGGGACAGGTGTCTACGAGCAGTACTTC.

This clonotype was picked up a small number of times. The chain combines TRBV9 with TRBJ2-5; D is possibly TRBD2 (6 bases). The CDR3 totals 14 residues. V dropped 4 bases and J dropped 3 bases, with 13 bases sitting between them. From germline, CDR1 is SGDLS and CDR2 YYNGEE. CDR3 nucleotide sequence: TGTGCCAGCAGCCCGGGAGACATGGAAGAGACCCAGTACTTC. Translation: CASSPGDMEETQYF.

This clonotype was recorded at least ten times. The rearrangement joins TRBV15 to TRBJ2-5; D remains ambiguous. This CDR3 comprises 15 residues. Germline lookup yields CDR1 LNHNV and CDR2 YYDKDF (reference sequence). V lost 0 bases and J lost 9, with 17 bases in between. CDR3 in DNA: TGTGCCACCAGCAGAGATTACGCCGGCGGTCGGGCCCAGTACTTC. Amino acids: CATSRDYAGGRAQYF.

This clonotype appeared many times. The chain is built from TRBV20-1 and TRBJ1-2, with unresolved D. The CDR3 has 12 amino acids. With 8 bases removed from V and 4 bases from J, the gap between germline ends came to 14 bases. In germline, CDR1 is DFQATT, CDR2 SNEGSKA (reference sequence). CDR3: CSLLGRAYGYTF. The CDR3 DNA sequence: TGCAGTCTATTGGGCAGAGCCTATGGCTACACCTTC.

This clonotype occurred many times. The genes are TRBV20-1 and TRBJ2-3; D tentatively fits TRBD1 or TRBD2 (7 bases each). This CDR3 comprises 16 residues. V gave up 5 bases and J gave up 0 bases, with 18 bases separating them. Germline CDR1 reads DFQATT; CDR2 reads SNEGSKA (reference sequence). The CDR3 sequence is CSASGGARGSTDTQYF. In DNA, the CDR3 is TGCAGTGCTTCAGGGGGGGCTAGGGGAAGCACAGATACGCAGTATTTT.

This clonotype was observed many times. The V gene is TRBV29-1, the J gene TRBJ2-1; 10 bases are shared with TRBD2. The junction had 7 bases not matched to a gene; V was cut back by 7 bases and J by 7 bases. Germline CDR1 is SQVTM and CDR2 is ANQGSEA. The CDR3 totals 13 residues. CDR3 bases: TGCAGCGCACCTAGCGGGAGTAGGAATGAGCAGTTCTTC. Its translation: CSAPSGSRNEQFF.

Only one count was recorded for this clonotype. One end of the junction is discordant with germline, which a read error may explain. The rearrangement uses TRBV6-8 and TRBJ1-1, with 8 bases fitting TRBD1. Germline CDR1 is MNHGY and CDR2 is SAAAGT. The CDR3 has 15 residues. The CDR3 protein is CASSPGGSVFTEAFF. In DNA form, the CDR3 reads TGCGCCAGCAGTCCAGGGGGCTCCGTATTTACTGAAGCTTTCTTT.

This clonotype was counted many times. The CDR3 DNA reads TGTGCCAGCAGTCTAAGTTGGGGGGGGCGTCTAGCGGGGCAGGGCTCCTACAATGAGCAGTTCTTC. It specifies CASSLSWGGRLAGQGSYNEQFF. The V call is TRBV28, the J call TRBJ2-1; 9 bases match TRBD2. V lost 5 bases to trimming and J lost 0 bases; unmatched junction nucleotides: 23. The CDR3 spans 22 residues. Germline values: CDR1 MDHEN, CDR2 SYDVKM. Using reference TRBV28 and TRBJ2-1 for the parts outside the CDR3, the full variable domain is DVKVTQSSRYLVKRTGEKVFLECVQDMDHENMFWYRQDPGLGLRLIYFSYDVKMKEKGDIPEGYSVSREKKERFSLILESASTNQTSMYLCASSLSWGGRLAGQGSYNEQFFGPGTRLTVL.

At least ten counts were recorded for this clonotype. The chain is built from TRBV7-8 and TRBJ2-7; 8 bases align to TRBD1. V trimming: 4 bases; J trimming: 3 bases; junction bases outside the gene matches: 17. The CDR3 totals 18 residues. Germline CDR1 reads SGHVS; CDR2 reads FQNEAQ. The CDR3 is CASSSLKTPGQAVYEQYF. CDR3 nucleotides: TGTGCCAGCAGCTCTTTAAAAACACCGGGACAGGCTGTCTACGAGCAGTACTTC.

This clonotype was observed a handful of times. The chain couples TRBV7-9 to TRBJ2-1; a weak D match, TRBD2 (5 bases). CDR3 length equals 13 residues. Germline lookup yields CDR1 SEHNR and CDR2 FQNEAQ (reference sequence). Trimming removed 5 bases from V and 6 bases from J, with 11 bases in between. The CDR3 region is CASSLSGSNEQFF. DNA of the CDR3: TGTGCCAGCAGCCTAAGCGGCTCCAATGAGCAGTTCTTC.

This clonotype has a handful of counts. This sequence joins TRBV5-1 and TRBJ2-3; 9 bases match TRBD2. The length of the CDR3 is 15 residues. Germline CDR1 is SGHRS and CDR2 is YFSETQ. J lost 2 bases, V lost 6 bases, and 7 bases had no gene match. The chain's CDR3 is CASMRLAANTDTQYF. The CDR3 DNA follows: TGCGCCAGCATGAGACTAGCGGCTAACACAGATACGCAGTATTTT.

The chain is built from TRBV3-1 and TRBJ1-1, with unresolved D. CDR1 LGHDT and CDR2 YNNKEL come from the germline V gene (reference sequence). The V end was cut by 4 bases, the J end by 3 bases, with 15 bases between. This CDR3 contains 15 residues. The CDR3 protein is CASSPGGELDTEAFF. DNA of the CDR3: TGTGCCAGCAGCCCAGGCGGGGAGTTGGACACTGAAGCTTTCTTT.

This clonotype was seen at least ten times. The chain employs TRBV6-1 and TRBJ2-1, with D possibly being TRBD2 (7 bases). Trimming left V 5 bases short and J 9 bases short, with 17 bases between. Germline CDR1 is MNHNS and CDR2 is SASEGT. This CDR3 has 14 residues. CDR3 region: CASSRSPRGGEQFF. The CDR3 DNA reads TGTGCCAGCAGTCGAAGCCCGAGGGGGGGTGAGCAGTTCTTC.

This clonotype was detected many times. V and J are TRBV10-1 and TRBJ2-1; 8 bases map to TRBD2. V trimming: 3 bases; J trimming: 8 bases; junction bases outside the gene matches: 9. Germline CDR1 is WNHNN and CDR2 is SYGVQD (reference sequence). The CDR3 has 15 amino acids. The CDR3 bases are TGCGCCAGCAGTGACCCGGCGGGAGGCTGGGATGAGCAGTTCTTC. This encodes CASSDPAGGWDEQFF.

This clonotype was recorded at least ten times. The V call is TRBV10-3, the J call TRBJ1-6, with D possibly matching TRBD1 (5 bases). The CDR3 covers 15 residues. V dropped 4 bases and J dropped 9 bases, with 16 bases sitting between them. From germline, CDR1 is ENHRY and CDR2 SYGVKD. The CDR3 reads CAISVGGQGTSPLHF. The CDR3 DNA reads as TGTGCCATCAGTGTCGGTGGGCAGGGAACTTCACCCCTCCACTTT.

This clonotype came up many times. This chain links TRBV10-2 with TRBJ2-1, with 7 bases matching TRBD2. After removal of 6 bases from V and 5 bases from J, the junction contained 16 bases not matched to a gene. This CDR3 has 17 residues. Germline V gene lookup returns CDR1 WSHSY and CDR2 SAAADI. The DNA of the CDR3 is TGCGCCAGCAGATCCAGCGGGATATTAGGAATAGACAATGAGCAGTTCTTC. This translates into CASRSSGILGIDNEQFF.

This chain links TRBV2 with TRBJ2-5, with 12 nucleotides matching TRBD2. Germline V gene sequence: CDR1 SNHLY, CDR2 FYNNEI. The junction had 8 bases not matched to a gene; V was cut back by 7 bases and J by 5 bases. The CDR3 extends over 15 amino acids. CDR3 loop: CASIPLAGGPETQYF. The DNA for the CDR3 is TGTGCCAGCATTCCCCTAGCGGGAGGGCCGGAGACCCAGTACTTC.

This clonotype appeared many times. V usage is TRBV27 and J usage is TRBJ2-7; possibly TRBD2 for D (6 bases). The V gene lost 6 bases and the J gene lost 2 bases, with 14 bases spanning the gap. Germline CDR1 reads MNHEY; CDR2 reads SMNVEV (reference sequence). CDR3 length: 14 amino acids. The CDR3 region has the DNA TGTGCCAGCAGACGGCGGGAAAGGGCCTACGAGCAGTACTTC. Its translation: CASRRRERAYEQYF.

This clonotype was observed at least ten times. This chain uses TRBV20-1 with TRBJ1-5; 7 bases match TRBD1. CDR1 is DFQATT and CDR2 is SNEGSKA in the germline V gene (reference sequence). The V segment lost 4 bases and the J segment 7 bases; nucleotides outside the gene matches: 13. This CDR3 region has 15 residues. The CDR3 DNA is TGCAGTGCTACCCCGGGACAGAATATGGGACAGCCCCAGCATTTT. This gives the protein CSATPGQNMGQPQHF.

This clonotype was seen a few times. CDR3 in DNA: TGCGCCAGCAGCCGAAAGGGAGGGACTAGCGACAACAATGAGCAGTTCTTC. As protein: CASSRKGGTSDNNEQFF. This chain links TRBV4-1 with TRBJ2-1, with 10 bases matching TRBD2. Trimming at V came to 4 bases and at J to 5 bases, leaving 11 bases not matched to a gene. CDR3 length equals 17 residues. Germline V lookup: CDR1 MGHRA, CDR2 YSYEKL.

This clonotype was seen ten or more times. V and J are TRBV6-1 and TRBJ1-4, with 9 bases matching TRBD1. The ends lost 5 bases at V and 6 bases at J; junction bases unmatched: 7. In germline, CDR1 is MNHNS, CDR2 SASEGT. The CDR3 has 15 amino acids. The CDR3 nucleotides are TGTGCCAGCAGTCCTTTCCGGGACAGGGATGAAAAACTGTTTTTT. This codes for CASSPFRDRDEKLFF.

This chain connects TRBV28 to TRBJ1-5; D not resolved. The CDR3 runs 15 residues. Trimming removed 6 bases from V and 4 bases from J, with 16 bases in between. Germline CDR1 and CDR2: MDHEN and SYDVKM. Here the CDR3 reads CASSAPVGSNQPQHF. The CDR3 bases are TGTGCCAGCAGCGCTCCGGTGGGGTCTAATCAGCCCCAGCATTTT.

There are many counts of this clonotype. The V and J genes are TRBV30 and TRBJ2-1; 11 bases fit TRBD2. Losses at the gene ends were 8 bases for V and 3 bases for J; bases not matched to a gene: 12. The length of the CDR3 is 16 residues. Germline V gene sequence: CDR1 GTSNPN, CDR2 SVGIG (reference sequence). Written as DNA, the CDR3 is TGTGCCCATGGGGCTAGCGGGAGGCACTACTACAATGAGCAGTTCTTC. It translates to CAHGASGRHYYNEQFF.

The rearrangement uses TRBV24-1 and TRBJ1-2; D is unresolved. Germline V gene sequence: CDR1 KGHDR, CDR2 SFDVKD. Trimming took 2 bases from V and 0 from J, leaving 3 bases between them. This CDR3 is built from 13 residues. This CDR3 is CATSDSPNYGYTF. CDR3 sequence (DNA): TGTGCCACCAGTGATTCCCCTAACTATGGCTACACCTTC.

Ten or more counts support this clonotype. The CDR3 protein is CASSYGLAGEETQYF. For the CDR3, the DNA is TGTGCCAGCAGTTACGGACTAGCGGGAGAGGAGACCCAGTACTTC. This chain connects TRBV6-1 to TRBJ2-5; 13 nucleotides align to TRBD2. Germline V CDR1 and CDR2: MNHNS, SASEGT. V lost 5 bases, J lost 5 bases, and 5 bases stayed unmatched. The CDR3 is 15 amino acids.

This clonotype was picked up many times. The chain has TRBV28 and TRBJ2-2; 8 bases are a match to TRBD2. The CDR3 runs to 16 residues. Germline CDR1 reads MDHEN; CDR2 reads SYDVKM. Germline trimming cut 1 base from V and 0 bases from J; bases unmatched to any gene: 1. CDR3 DNA: TGTGCCAGCAGTTTATTAGCGGGATCGAACACCGGGGAGCTGTTTTTT. Protein product: CASSLLAGSNTGELFF.